This entry concerns a single T cell receptor beta chain. Its matching antigen is unknown. The data derive from a study of CD8 T cells in ankylosing spondylitis. Study outcomes and limitations: Within ankylosing spondylitis blood, a TCR beta motif made up of seven to nine highly homologous variants appeared to be characteristic.

TCRdb called the 5' RACE reads again in MiXCR, with one record for every CDR3 protein. Among hundreds of thousands of distinct CDR3 sequences, roughly 10% were seen once, and the ten largest hold approximately 0.5%. The CDR3 runs 14 residues. J was trimmed by 5 bases and V by 3 bases; bases with no gene match: 4. In germline, CDR1 is SNHLY, CDR2 FYNNEI. The TCR originated in a male donor with ankylosing spondylitis. The chain employs TRBV2 and TRBJ1-5, with TRBD1 matching over 7 bases. The sample comprised blood, either unsorted or a sorted T cell fraction (not recorded which). CDR3 sequence: CASSEGTADQPQHF. CDR3 DNA: TGTGCCAGCAGTGAGGGGACAGCGGATCAGCCCCAGCATTTT.